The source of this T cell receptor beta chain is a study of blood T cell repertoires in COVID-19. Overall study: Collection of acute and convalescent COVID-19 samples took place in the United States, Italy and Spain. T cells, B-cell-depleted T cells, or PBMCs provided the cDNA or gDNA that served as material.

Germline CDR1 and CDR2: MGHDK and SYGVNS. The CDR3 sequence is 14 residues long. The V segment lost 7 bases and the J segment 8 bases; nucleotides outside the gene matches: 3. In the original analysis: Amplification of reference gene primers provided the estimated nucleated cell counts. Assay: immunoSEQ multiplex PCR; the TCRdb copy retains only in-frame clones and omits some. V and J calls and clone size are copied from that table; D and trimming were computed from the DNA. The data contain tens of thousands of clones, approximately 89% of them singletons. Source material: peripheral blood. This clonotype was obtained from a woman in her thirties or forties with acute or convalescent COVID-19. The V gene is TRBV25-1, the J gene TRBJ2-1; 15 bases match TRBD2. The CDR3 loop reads CASTGTSGRHEQFF. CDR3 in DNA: TGTGCCAGCACGGGGACTAGCGGGAGGCATGAGCAGTTCTTC.